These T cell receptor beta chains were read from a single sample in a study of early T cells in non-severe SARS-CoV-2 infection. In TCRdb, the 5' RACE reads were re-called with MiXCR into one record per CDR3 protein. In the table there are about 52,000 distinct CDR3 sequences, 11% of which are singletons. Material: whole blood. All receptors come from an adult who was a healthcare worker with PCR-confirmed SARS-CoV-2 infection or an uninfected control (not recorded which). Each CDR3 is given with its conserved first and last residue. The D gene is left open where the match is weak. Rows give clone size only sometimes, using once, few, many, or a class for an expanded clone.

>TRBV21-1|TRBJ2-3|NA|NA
CASSKVEGVDSRTDTQYF
TGTGCCAGCAGCAAAGTGGAGGGGGTGGACAGCCGCACAGATACGCAGTATTTT
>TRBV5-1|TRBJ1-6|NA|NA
CASSLDRMSSPLHF
TGCGCCAGCAGCTTGGACAGGATGTCTTCACCCCTCCACTTT
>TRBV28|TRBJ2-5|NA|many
CASSLLQGTQYF
TGTGCCAGCAGTTTATTACAGGGGACCCAGTACTTC
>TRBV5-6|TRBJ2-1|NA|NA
CASSSPERGTYNEQFF
TGTGCCAGCAGCTCACCAGAAAGAGGAACCTACAATGAGCAGTTCTTC
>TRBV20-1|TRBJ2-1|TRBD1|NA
CSATIWALAAPAGQGRDNEQFF
TGCAGTGCTACTATCTGGGCCCTGGCAGCACCCGCGGGACAGGGACGCGACAATGAGCAGTTCTTC
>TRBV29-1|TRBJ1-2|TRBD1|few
CSAGDRYGYTF
TGCAGCGCTGGGGACAGATATGGCTACACCTTC
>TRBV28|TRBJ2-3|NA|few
CATTRRDTQYF
TGTGCCACTACCCGTCGAGATACGCAGTATTTT
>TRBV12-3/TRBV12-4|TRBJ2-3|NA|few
CASSQGWDTQYF
TGTGCCAGCAGTCAGGGATGGGATACGCAGTATTTT
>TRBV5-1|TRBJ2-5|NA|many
CASRTLPQETQYF
TGCGCCAGCAGAACTTTACCCCAAGAGACCCAGTACTTC
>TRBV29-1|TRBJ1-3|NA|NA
CSVEETGWHGNTIYF
TGCAGCGTGGAAGAGACAGGATGGCATGGAAACACCATATATTTT
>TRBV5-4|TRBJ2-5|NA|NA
CASSDISGQETQYF
TGTGCCAGCAGCGATATTAGCGGTCAAGAGACCCAGTACTTC
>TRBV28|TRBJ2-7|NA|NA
CASSRTSNSYEQYF
TGTGCCAGCAGTCGGACCTCAAACTCCTACGAGCAGTACTTC
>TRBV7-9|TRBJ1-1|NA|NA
CASFLEAVGTEAFF
TGTGCCTCCTTTTTGGAAGCTGTGGGTACTGAAGCTTTCTTT
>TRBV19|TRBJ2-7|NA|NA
CASSMSGGATYEQYF
TGTGCCAGTAGTATGTCCGGGGGCGCGACCTACGAGCAGTACTTC
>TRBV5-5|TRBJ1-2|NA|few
CASSWAGEDGYTF
TGTGCCAGCAGCTGGGCAGGGGAAGATGGCTACACCTTC
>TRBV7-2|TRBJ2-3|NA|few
CASRNTQYF
TGTGCCAGCAGGAATACGCAGTATTTT
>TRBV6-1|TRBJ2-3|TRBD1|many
CASRVGQSTDTQYF
TGTGCCAGCAGAGTGGGACAGAGCACAGATACGCAGTATTTT
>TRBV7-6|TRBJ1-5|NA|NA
CASSQNREQPQHF
TGTGCCAGCAGCCAGAACAGGGAGCAGCCCCAGCATTTT
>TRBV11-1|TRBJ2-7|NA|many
CASSFSSPHISYEQYF
TGTGCCAGCAGCTTTAGTAGTCCTCACATCTCCTACGAGCAGTACTTC
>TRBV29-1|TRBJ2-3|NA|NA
CSVEAPTGSPDTQYF
TGCAGCGTTGAAGCCCCCACAGGGTCGCCAGATACGCAGTATTTT
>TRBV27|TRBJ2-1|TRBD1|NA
CASSPRQGWRNEQFF
TGTGCCAGCAGCCCTAGACAGGGTTGGCGGAATGAGCAGTTCTTC
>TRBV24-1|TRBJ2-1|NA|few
CATSDFSGTHNEQFF
TGTGCCACCAGTGATTTCTCCGGGACCCACAATGAGCAGTTCTTC
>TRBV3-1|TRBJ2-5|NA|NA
CASSQLITNSETQYF
TGTGCCAGCAGCCAACTTATAACGAACTCGGAGACCCAGTACTTC
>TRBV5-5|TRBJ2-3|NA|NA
CASSLGDTYTDTQYF
TGTGCCAGCAGCTTGGGGGACACTTACACAGATACGCAGTATTTT
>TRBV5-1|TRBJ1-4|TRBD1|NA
CASSSRGGSEKLFF
TGCGCCAGCAGCTCTCGAGGGGGCAGTGAAAAACTGTTTTTT
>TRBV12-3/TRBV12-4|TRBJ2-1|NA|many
CASSFGRGGNEQFF
TGTGCCAGCAGTTTTGGCAGGGGGGGGAATGAGCAGTTCTTC
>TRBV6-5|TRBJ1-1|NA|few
CASSSGQLSTEAFF
TGTGCCAGCAGTTCCGGACAGTTAAGCACTGAAGCTTTCTTT
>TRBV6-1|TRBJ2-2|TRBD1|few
CASKGQGNTGELFF
TGTGCCAGCAAGGGACAGGGGAACACCGGGGAGCTGTTTTTT
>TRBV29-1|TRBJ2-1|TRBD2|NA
CSVSNLAGSSYNEQFF
TGCAGCGTTTCTAACTTAGCGGGCAGCTCCTACAATGAGCAGTTCTTC
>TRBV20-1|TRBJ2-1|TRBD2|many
CSARDASGSLYEQFF
TGCAGTGCTAGAGATGCTAGCGGGAGCTTGTATGAGCAGTTCTTC
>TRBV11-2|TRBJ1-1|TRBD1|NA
CASSLTGFGTEAFF
TGTGCCAGCAGCCTGACAGGGTTTGGCACTGAAGCTTTCTTT
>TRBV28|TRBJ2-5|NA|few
CASSVRGQETQYF
TGTGCCAGCAGTGTTAGGGGCCAAGAGACCCAGTACTTC
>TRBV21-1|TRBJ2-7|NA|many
CASTWGYWYEQYF
TGTGCCAGCACCTGGGGTTATTGGTACGAGCAGTACTTC
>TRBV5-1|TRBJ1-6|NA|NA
CASSLTAVPQSPLHF
TGCGCCAGCAGCTTGACGGCGGTCCCCCAATCGCCCCTCCACTTT
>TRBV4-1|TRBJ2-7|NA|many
CASSLRAGDEQYF
TGCGCCAGCAGCCTCCGGGCAGGGGACGAGCAGTACTTC
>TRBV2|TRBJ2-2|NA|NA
CASNRGTGTGELFF
TGTGCCAGCAACCGCGGGACGGGGACCGGGGAGCTGTTTTTT
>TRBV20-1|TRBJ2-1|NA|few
CSARDGSGNYNEQFF
TGCAGTGCTAGAGATGGAAGCGGCAACTACAATGAGCAGTTCTTC
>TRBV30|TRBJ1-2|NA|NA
CAWSTGSMGYTF
TGTGCCTGGAGTACCGGGAGTATGGGCTACACCTTC
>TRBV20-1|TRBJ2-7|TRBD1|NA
CSARNRDSYEQYF
TGCAGTGCTAGAAACCGGGACAGCTACGAGCAGTACTTC
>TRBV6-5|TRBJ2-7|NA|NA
CASRTGIYYEQYF
TGTGCCAGCAGAACCGGGATATACTACGAGCAGTACTTC
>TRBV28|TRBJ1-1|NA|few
CASSSPGRWKSTEAFF
TGTGCCAGCAGTTCCCCGGGACGCTGGAAGAGCACTGAAGCTTTCTTT
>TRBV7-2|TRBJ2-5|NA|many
CASSNRNQETQYF
TGTGCCAGCAGCAACAGGAATCAAGAGACCCAGTACTTC
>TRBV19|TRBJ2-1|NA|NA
CAKLQRRMGNEQFF
TGTGCCAAACTCCAAAGAAGGATGGGGAATGAGCAGTTCTTC
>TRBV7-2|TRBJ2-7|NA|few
CASSLSGGIPSYEQYF
TGTGCCAGCAGCTTATCAGGCGGGATACCCTCCTACGAGCAGTACTTC
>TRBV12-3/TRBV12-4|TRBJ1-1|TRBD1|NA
CASSRRQGEAFF
TGTGCCAGCAGCCGGAGACAGGGGGAAGCTTTCTTT
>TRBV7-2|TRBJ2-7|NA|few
CASSKQGRGYYEQYF
TGTGCCAGCAGCAAACAGGGCAGGGGTTATTACGAGCAGTACTTC
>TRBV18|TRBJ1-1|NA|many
CASSPPAGMTEVFF
TGTGCCAGCTCACCACCGGCAGGGATGACTGAAGTTTTCTTT
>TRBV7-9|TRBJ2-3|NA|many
CASSLTELTPTQYF
TGTGCCAGCAGCTTGACCGAACTCACGCCCACGCAGTATTTT
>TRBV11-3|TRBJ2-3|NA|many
CASSLGAGPGGTDTQYF
TGTGCCAGCAGCTTAGGAGCGGGGCCAGGGGGCACAGATACGCAGTATTTT
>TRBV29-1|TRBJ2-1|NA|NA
CSVGVSKVEQFF
TGCAGCGTTGGAGTCAGCAAAGTTGAGCAGTTCTTC
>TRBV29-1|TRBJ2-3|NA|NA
CSVLGSVLSTDTQYF
TGCAGCGTTTTGGGTTCAGTCCTTAGCACAGATACGCAGTATTTT
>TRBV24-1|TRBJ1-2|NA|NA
CATSDSITGSRGYTF
TGTGCCACCAGTGATTCTATAACAGGCAGCCGAGGCTACACCTTC
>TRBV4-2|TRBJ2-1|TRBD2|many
CASSQFYSGTSGRSYSYNEQFF
TGTGCCAGCAGCCAATTTTATTCCGGGACTAGCGGGAGGTCCTACTCCTACAATGAGCAGTTCTTC
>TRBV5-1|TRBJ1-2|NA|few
CASSFGASYGYTF
TGCGCCAGCAGCTTTGGGGCCTCCTATGGCTACACCTTC
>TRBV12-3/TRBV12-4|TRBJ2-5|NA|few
CASSTTRRGETQYF
TGTGCCAGCAGTACAACAAGGCGGGGAGAGACCCAGTACTTC